A selection of T cell receptor beta chains follows, all from one sample in a study of T cell repertoires in cytomegalovirus infection. TCRdb fed the reads into MiXCR, producing one record per CDR3 protein. The sample lists 680,000 or so distinct CDR3 sequences, about 40% seen once, with 2.8% in the top ten. Sequencing was done on a sample of PBMCs. These receptor sequences come from a human donor in good health (CMV status not recorded). Some clones in this sample may be carry-over from other donors' samples. Both conserved end residues are trimmed from each CDR3. The order of the fields is CDR3 protein, J gene, V gene.

cdr3_aa: ARSLGPSGEPY; j_call: TRBJ2-7; v_call: TRBV7-2
cdr3_aa: ASSRLGVQETQY; j_call: TRBJ2-5; v_call: TRBV12-3/TRBV12-4
cdr3_aa: ASSLTRRGLSNTGELF; j_call: TRBJ2-2; v_call: TRBV7-9
cdr3_aa: ASSLNPLAGVSSYNEQF; j_call: TRBJ2-1; v_call: TRBV5-4
cdr3_aa: ASSNNRGSNEQF; j_call: TRBJ2-1; v_call: TRBV19
cdr3_aa: ASSINDHPGYT; j_call: TRBJ1-2; v_call: TRBV19
cdr3_aa: ASSPRTGAGEGYT; j_call: TRBJ1-2; v_call: TRBV7-9
cdr3_aa: ASTQGTCQYYGYT; j_call: TRBJ1-2; v_call: TRBV19
cdr3_aa: SAISGTGATPLH; j_call: TRBJ1-6; v_call: TRBV20-1
cdr3_aa: ASSPRGSAPLGANVLT; j_call: TRBJ2-6; v_call: TRBV28
cdr3_aa: ASSKTGPDNEQF; j_call: TRBJ2-1; v_call: TRBV7-8
cdr3_aa: ASSPQGISNQPPH; j_call: TRBJ1-5; v_call: TRBV12-3/TRBV12-4
cdr3_aa: ASTKGGRGEQF; j_call: TRBJ2-1; v_call: TRBV28
cdr3_aa: SSSLIGGFSSYEQY; j_call: TRBJ2-7; v_call: TRBV7-8
cdr3_aa: ASSLPSNQPQH; j_call: TRBJ1-5; v_call: TRBV19
cdr3_aa: ASSQVGGGAPGEQF; j_call: TRBJ2-1; v_call: TRBV14
cdr3_aa: ATSEPSEIGQPQH; j_call: TRBJ1-5; v_call: TRBV24-1
cdr3_aa: ASIPGGAETQY; j_call: TRBJ2-5; v_call: TRBV28
cdr3_aa: ASSLSTGTTQY; j_call: TRBJ2-3; v_call: TRBV7-2
cdr3_aa: ASSQVNGDYEQY; j_call: TRBJ2-7; v_call: TRBV4-1
cdr3_aa: ASHSSYNSPLH; j_call: TRBJ1-6; v_call: TRBV28
cdr3_aa: ASSPMGRMNTEAF; j_call: TRBJ1-1; v_call: TRBV2